The present entry profiles one TCR beta chain with its context. This clone's antigen is unknown. There are no base qualities to consult, and no much larger clone falls within one base. To sequence the TCRbeta CDR3 region, genomic DNA was isolated from the sorted cells. The immunoSEQ Assay was used for sequencing of TCRbeta CDR3 regions. The immuneACCESS repertoire file appears here via TCRdb, limited to in-frame rearrangements. These files lack a portion of the clones; in checked studies, under half of the deficit traces to unresolved V genes, and the cause of the others is not known. This sample is represented by fewer than 60,000 clones; 85% of them were singletons. The ten largest clones add up to roughly 22% of the sample. The sample belongs to a study of OX40 agonist ivuxolimab in advanced cancers. Broadly, across the study: Ivuxolimab was an agonistic, fully human IgG2 monoclonal antibody directed against OX40 (CD134), a costimulatory receptor. Intravenous ivuxolimab was administered to patients every 2 weeks at six dose levels: 0.01, 0.1, 0.3, 1.5, 3 and 10 mg/kg. Patients were allowed to have had prior anti-PD-1, anti-PD-L1 or anti-CTLA-4 therapy, and 40% of the dose-escalation patients had previously received checkpoint inhibitors. Of the roughly 50 dose-escalation patients, hepatocellular carcinoma was present in 19, melanoma in roughly 15, renal cell carcinoma in 9 and head and neck cancer in 9. Partial responses occurred in three dose-escalation patients: two with cutaneous melanoma and one with hepatocellular carcinoma. In the dose-escalation cohort, around four fifths of patients were male, and the mean age was roughly 60 years with a range of about 20 to 80. The point of sequencing TCRbeta in the periphery was to test whether ivuxolimab changed TCR sequence diversity and drove clonal T-cell expansion. The paper covers the monotherapy dose-escalation part of the phase I ivuxolimab trial, which included N ≈ 50 patients. The full study reports these points: At doses of 0.1 to 3.0 mg/kg, clonal expansion of both CD4+ and CD8+ blood T cells was observed from baseline to week 6. Partial responders in the 0.1-3.0 mg/kg groups had among the lowest normalized peripheral clonal expansion, especially among CD8+ T cells. Low levels of normalized T-cell clonal expansion were also seen in some patients who did not respond. After ivuxolimab, expanded clones were on average more numerous among CD8+ T cells than among CD4+ T cells. Antigen specificity was not determined for the clonally expanded peripheral T cells.

The trial excluded patients who had a history of autoimmune disease or who were on systemic immunosuppression. Peripheral blood for TCR sequencing was collected from all dose cohorts at baseline, on cycle 4 day 1, and on cycle 7 day 1. Samples were obtained from an open-label, multicenter, first-in-human phase I dose-escalation trial of ivuxolimab. Adults with locally advanced or metastatic melanoma, renal cell, hepatocellular, or head and neck squamous cell carcinoma were enrolled in the trial. Before TCR sequencing, CD4+ T cells and CD8+ T cells were sorted from peripheral blood as separate populations. Its CDR3 holds 14 amino acids, cysteine through phenylalanine. Solely the CDR3 DNA is kept, with 42 bases framed from the first base. The junction carries 13 bases between V and J, which are trimmed by 6 bases and 1 base respectively. Looking up the germline V gene yields CDR1 MNHEY and CDR2 SVGAGI.

The clonotype was recovered from an adult with an advanced solid tumor such as melanoma, head and neck, liver or kidney cancer. The source was CD4+ or CD8+ T cells sorted from blood, collected in a trial of the OX40 agonist ivuxolimab. This sequence uses TRBV6-5 and TRBJ2-7; the D gene is perhaps TRBD1 or TRBD2, as each covers 5 bases. This receptor has the CDR3 CASSPGPQSYEQYF. The DNA sequence reads TGTGCCAGCAGCCCGGGACCCCAATCCTACGAGCAGTACTTC.